Listed here is a single TCR beta chain. TCRdb analysed the RT-PCR reads with MiXCR anew, one entry per CDR3 protein. This table holds approximately 430,000 distinct CDR3 sequences, under 20% found once. The data are from a study of patients and donors after allogeneic stem cell transplantation. Germline loops: CDR1 DFQATT, CDR2 SNEGSKA (reference sequence). CDR3 length equals 14 residues. Deletions cut 3 bases from V and 3 bases from J, with 15 bases between. The source is a human donor who was either an allogeneic HSCT recipient or a stem cell or donor lymphocyte infusion donor (not recorded which). It is not recorded whose cells these are; they may come from a transplant donor. This chain joins TRBV20-1 and TRBJ2-7, with D perhaps TRBD2 (6 bases). Sequencing input: blood, either unsorted or a sorted T cell fraction (not recorded which). CDR3 in DNA: TGCAGTGCTAGCGGGAGAAATGGTGTCTACGAGCAGTACTTC. It is translated as CSASGRNGVYEQYF.